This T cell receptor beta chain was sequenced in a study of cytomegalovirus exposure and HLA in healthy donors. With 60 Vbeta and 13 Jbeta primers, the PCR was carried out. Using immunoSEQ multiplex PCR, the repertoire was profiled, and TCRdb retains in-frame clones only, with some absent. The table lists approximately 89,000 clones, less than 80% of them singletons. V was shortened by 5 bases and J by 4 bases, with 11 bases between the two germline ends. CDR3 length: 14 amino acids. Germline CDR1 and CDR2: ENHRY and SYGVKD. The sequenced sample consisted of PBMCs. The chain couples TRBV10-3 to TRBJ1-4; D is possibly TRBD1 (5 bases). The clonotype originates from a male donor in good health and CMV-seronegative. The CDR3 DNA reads TGTGCCATCAGTCCGGGCAGGGATAATGAAAAACTGTTTTTT. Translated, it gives CAISPGRDNEKLFF.